This is a list of T cell receptor beta chains from one sample in a study of B cell selection in AIRE deficiency. TCRdb keeps only in-frame clones here, not all; method: immunoSEQ multiplex PCR. The profile shows some 25,000 clones, about nine tenths of them singletons. What was sequenced was CD4+CD25+ Tregs sorted from PBMCs. These receptors were taken from a human donor in good health. The CDR3 runs from the conserved cysteine through the conserved F or W.

>TRBV29-1|13|TRBJ2-3
CSVEDWGGDTQYF
>TRBV15|14|TRBJ1-2
CATSRGDRGYGYTF
>TRBV6-1|14|TRBJ2-5
CASSVTGWGETQYF
>TRBV14|15|TRBJ1-2
CASSLAGGGSYGYTF
>TRBV2|11|TRBJ2-5
CASSESRTQYF
>TRBV10-3|13|TRBJ2-2
CAISTGLAGELFF
>TRBV18|15|TRBJ1-3
CASSPQSGQRNTIYF
>TRBV6-5|15|TRBJ1-2
CASSYSPGQGYGYTF
>TRBV27|13|TRBJ2-1
CASSTNRNLAPFF
>TRBV11-2|16|TRBJ1-1
CASSLGRRVRNTEAFF
>TRBV5-6|13|TRBJ2-7
CASSLLGLKEGDF
>TRBV5-1|16|TRBJ2-5
CASGTLAGGPQETQYF
>TRBV9|13|TRBJ1-2
CASSVDRGQGASF
>TRBV2|13|TRBJ1-6
CASSGQANSPLHF
>TRBV28|16|TRBJ2-7
CASSFLLPGRPYEQYF
>TRBV14|13|TRBJ1-6
CASSPNPDSPLHF